This TCR beta chain was captured in a study of CD8 T cells in ankylosing spondylitis. Study-wide results and caveats: In synovial fluid and blood from reactive arthritis, some motif variants were previously reported. Made up of several highly homologous variants, a TCR beta motif appeared characteristic of ankylosing spondylitis blood. Matched ankylosing spondylitis synovial fluid reportedly contained a significantly enriched population of disease-linked clones.

This CDR3 is 16 amino acids long. In germline, CDR1 is SGHRS, CDR2 YFSETQ. The V gene lost 1 base and the J gene lost 2 bases, with 14 bases spanning the gap. This clonotype was seen at least ten times. Its antigen is undetermined. In making TCR beta libraries, quantitative 5'-RACE with molecular barcodes was used. MiXCR, run by TCRdb on the 5' RACE reads, gives a single entry per CDR3 protein. The profile shows more than 100,000 distinct CDR3 sequences, 17% of them singletons. Sequenced material: blood, either unsorted or a sorted T cell fraction (not recorded which). This rearrangement joins TRBV5-1 to TRBJ2-3, with D perhaps TRBD2 (6 bases). This clonotype was sampled from a male donor with ankylosing spondylitis. The CDR3 loop is CASSLRGLQLTDTQYF. As DNA, the CDR3 is TGCGCCAGCAGCTTGCGAGGACTACAGCTCACAGATACGCAGTATTTT.